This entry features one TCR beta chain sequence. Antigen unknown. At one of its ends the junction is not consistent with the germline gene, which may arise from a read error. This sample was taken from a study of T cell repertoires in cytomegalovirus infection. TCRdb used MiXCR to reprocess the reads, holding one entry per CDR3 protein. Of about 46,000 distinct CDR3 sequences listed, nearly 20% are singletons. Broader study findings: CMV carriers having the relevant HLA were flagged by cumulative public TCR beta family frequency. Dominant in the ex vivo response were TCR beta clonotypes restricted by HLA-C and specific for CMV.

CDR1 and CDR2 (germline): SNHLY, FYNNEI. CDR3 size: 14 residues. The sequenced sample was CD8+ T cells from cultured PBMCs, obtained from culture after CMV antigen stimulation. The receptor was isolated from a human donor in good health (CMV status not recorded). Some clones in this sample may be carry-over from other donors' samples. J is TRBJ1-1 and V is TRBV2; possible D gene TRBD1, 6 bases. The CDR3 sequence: CAISDVGGVTEAFF. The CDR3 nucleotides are TGTGCCATCAGTGATGTAGGGGGGGTCACTGAAGCTTTCTTT.